The 14 T cell receptor beta chains below all came from one sample that was sequenced in a study of OX40 agonist ivuxolimab in advanced cancers. Data came from immunoSEQ multiplex PCR; TCRdb stores just in-frame clones and leaves some out. This sample has under 20,000 clones, with about 80% found just once. Specimen: CD4+ or CD8+ T cells sorted from blood, collected in a trial of the OX40 agonist ivuxolimab. These receptors came from an adult with an advanced solid tumor such as melanoma, head and neck, liver or kidney cancer.

V gene TRBV28 combines with J gene TRBJ1-4, with D possibly being TRBD1 (5 bases). V was shortened by 5 bases and J by 5 bases, with 9 bases between the two germline ends. The CDR3 has 13 residues. Germline V lookup: CDR1 MDHEN, CDR2 SYDVKM. The CDR3 is CASSPGTNEKLFF. CDR3 nucleotide sequence: TGTGCCAGCAGTCCTGGGACCAATGAAAAACTGTTTTTT.

The V and J genes are TRBV19 and TRBJ1-5; no clear D. This CDR3 has 13 amino acids. Looked up from germline, CDR1 is LNHDA and CDR2 is SQIVND (reference sequence). The V end lost 8 bases, the J end lost 3 bases, and 11 bases lay between the germline ends. The CDR3 loop is CASRRESNQPQHF. In nucleotides, the CDR3 is TGTGCCAGTCGACGGGAGTCCAATCAGCCCCAGCATTTT.

The CDR3 spells CASSFGLNADTQYF. The CDR3 DNA reads as TGCGCCAGCAGCTTTGGCCTGAACGCAGATACGCAGTATTTT. This sequence joins TRBV5-1 and TRBJ2-3; D unresolved. CDR1 and CDR2 (germline): SGHRS, YFSETQ. The CDR3 length is 14 residues. Trimming removed 2 bases from V and 4 bases from J, with 11 bases in between.

The chain uses TRBV6-5 and TRBJ2-1; 7 nucleotides align to TRBD2. Germline CDR1 and CDR2: MNHEY and SVGAGI. The CDR3 has 16 amino acids. With V trimmed by 0 bases and J by 0 bases, 2 bases remained unmatched. CDR3 nucleotide sequence: TGTGCCAGCAGTTACTCGAGCGGGACCTCCTACAATGAGCAGTTCTTC. This codes for CASSYSSGTSYNEQFF.

The rearrangement links TRBV10-3 to TRBJ2-5, with D tentatively TRBD2 (6 bases). The V end lost 4 bases, the J end lost 0 bases, and 9 bases lay between the germline ends. The CDR3 runs to 14 residues. Germline V CDR1 and CDR2: ENHRY, SYGVKD. In nucleotides, the CDR3 is TGTGCCATCAGTGGCGGGACTCACCAAGAGACCCAGTACTTC. Translation gives CAISGGTHQETQYF.

The chain couples TRBV21-1 to TRBJ2-1; TRBD1 is the table's D call, not checked against the DNA. TRBV21-1 is recorded as a pseudogene. The CDR3 loop spans 20 amino acids. CDR3 in DNA: TGTGCCAGCAGCAACCCTGTTGACAGGGGGACCCCCTTAACCTACAATGAGCAGTTCTTC. It translates to CASSNPVDRGTPLTYNEQFF.

V gene TRBV28 combines with J gene TRBJ2-7; tentative D call: TRBD2 (7 bases). Per germline, CDR1 MDHEN and CDR2 SYDVKM. This CDR3 region has 14 residues. Trimming cost V 6 bases and J 2 bases, with 14 bases left between them. The CDR3 spells CASRGGGVTYEQYF. In nucleotides, the CDR3 is TGTGCCAGCAGGGGAGGGGGGGTTACCTACGAGCAGTACTTC.

The chain couples TRBV19 to TRBJ2-7, with D tentatively TRBD2 (6 bases). CDR3 size: 18 residues. CDR1 LNHDA and CDR2 SQIVND come from the germline V gene (reference sequence). Trimming took 0 bases from V and 0 from J, leaving 18 bases between them. The CDR3 DNA reads TGTGCCAGTAGTATAGAAGGAGGGACTGCGCATTTCTCCTACGAGCAGTACTTC. This encodes CASSIEGGTAHFSYEQYF.

This chain uses TRBV4-2 with TRBJ1-3, with D uncertain. The CDR3 spans 15 residues. In germline, CDR1 is LGHNA, CDR2 YNFKEQ. The V end was cut by 0 bases, the J end by 4 bases, with 10 bases between. CDR3 residues: CASSQDVSGGNTIYF. In DNA form, the CDR3 reads TGTGCCAGCAGCCAAGACGTCAGCGGAGGAAACACCATATATTTT.

This clone was counted once. This chain joins TRBV27 and TRBJ2-2; 11 nucleotides line up with TRBD2. V trimming: 6 bases; J trimming: 7 bases; junction bases outside the gene matches: 7. The germline V gene has CDR1 MNHEY and CDR2 SMNVEV (reference sequence). This CDR3 has 15 amino acids. The CDR3 coding sequence is TGTGCCAGCAGGATAGGGACTAGCGGTCACGGGGAGCTGTTTTTT. This codes for CASRIGTSGHGELFF.

CDR3 protein: CASSWESGIGEQYF. CDR3 DNA: TGCGCCAGCAGCTGGGAATCGGGGATCGGCGAGCAGTACTTC. The genes are TRBV5-1 and TRBJ2-7; D possibly corresponds to TRBD2 (5 bases). V was shortened by 3 bases and J by 6 bases, with 16 bases between the two germline ends. The CDR3 extends over 14 amino acids. Per the germline V gene, CDR1 is SGHRS and CDR2 is YFSETQ.

V gene TRBV21-1 combines with J gene TRBJ2-4; the D call of TRBD2 is as the table states it, not checked on the DNA. TRBV21-1 is marked as a pseudogene. This CDR3 comprises 14 residues. CDR3 nucleotide sequence: TGTGCCAGCAGCCCCGCGGGGGTGGGAAACATTCAGTACTTC. Translating gives CASSPAGVGNIQYF.

The DNA for the CDR3 is TGTGCCAGCAGCCTACTAGCGGGAGGGCCAGACGGGGAGCTGTTTTTT. The encoded protein is CASSLLAGGPDGELFF. The chain carries TRBV7-9 and TRBJ2-2, with 13 bases identical to TRBD2. From germline, CDR1 is SEHNR and CDR2 FQNEAQ (reference sequence). The CDR3 runs 16 residues. V dropped 5 bases and J dropped 7; count of bases not matched to a gene: 7.

V usage is TRBV6-5 and J usage is TRBJ1-5; D unresolved. The CDR3 has 14 residues. CDR1 and CDR2 (germline): MNHEY, SVGAGI. V was clipped by 8 bases and J by 6 bases, with 17 bases between them. The CDR3 nucleotides are TGTGCCAGCGCCCCTTCCTCGGGGAGTCAGCCCCAGCATTTT. Translation gives CASAPSSGSQPQHF.